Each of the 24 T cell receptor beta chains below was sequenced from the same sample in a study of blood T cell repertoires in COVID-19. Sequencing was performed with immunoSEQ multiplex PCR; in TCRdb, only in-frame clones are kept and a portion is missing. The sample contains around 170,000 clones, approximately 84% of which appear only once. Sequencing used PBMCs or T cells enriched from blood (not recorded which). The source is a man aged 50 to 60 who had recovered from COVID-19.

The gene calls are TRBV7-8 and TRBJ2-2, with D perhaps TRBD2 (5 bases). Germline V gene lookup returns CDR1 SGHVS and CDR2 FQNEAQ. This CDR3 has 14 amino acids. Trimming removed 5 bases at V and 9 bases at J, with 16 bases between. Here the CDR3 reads CASSPGVGNRELFF. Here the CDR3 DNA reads TGTGCCAGCAGCCCCGGGGTAGGGAACAGGGAGCTGTTTTTT.

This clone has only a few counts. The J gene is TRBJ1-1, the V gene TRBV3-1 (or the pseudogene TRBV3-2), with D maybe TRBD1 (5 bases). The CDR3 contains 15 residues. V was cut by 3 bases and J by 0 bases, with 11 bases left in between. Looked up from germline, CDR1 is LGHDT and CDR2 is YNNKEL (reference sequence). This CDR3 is CASSQGGRLNTEAFF. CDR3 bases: TGTGCCAGCAGCCAGGGGGGACGGTTGAACACTGAAGCTTTCTTT.

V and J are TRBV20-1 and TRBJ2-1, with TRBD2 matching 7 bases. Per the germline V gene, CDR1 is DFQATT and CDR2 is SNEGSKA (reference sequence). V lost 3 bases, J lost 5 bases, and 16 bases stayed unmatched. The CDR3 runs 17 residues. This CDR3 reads CSASGSALTSSHNEQFF. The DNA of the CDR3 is TGCAGTGCTAGTGGGTCTGCCCTGACTAGCAGTCACAATGAGCAGTTCTTC.

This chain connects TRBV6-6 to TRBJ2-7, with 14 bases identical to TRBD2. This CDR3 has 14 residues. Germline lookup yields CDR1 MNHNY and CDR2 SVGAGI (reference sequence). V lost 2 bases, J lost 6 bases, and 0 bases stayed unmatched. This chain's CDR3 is CASSYGTSGGEQYF. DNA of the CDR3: TGTGCCAGCAGTTACGGGACTAGCGGGGGCGAGCAGTACTTC.

The CDR3 nucleotides are TGTGCCAGCAGCCCCAGGGGAGTGGGAGCTTTCTTT. Translating gives CASSPRGVGAFF. The V call is TRBV6-6, the J call TRBJ1-1; tentative D call: TRBD1 (6 bases). Trimming took off 6 bases at V and 10 bases at J, with 15 bases between the two ends. The CDR3 has 12 amino acids. Germline V gene sequence: CDR1 MNHNY, CDR2 SVGAGI (reference sequence).

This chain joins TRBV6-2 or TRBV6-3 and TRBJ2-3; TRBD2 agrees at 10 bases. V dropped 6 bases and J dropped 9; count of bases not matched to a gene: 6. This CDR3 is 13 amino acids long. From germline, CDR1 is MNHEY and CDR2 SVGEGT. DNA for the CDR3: TGTGCCAGCAGCTTAGGACTAGCGGTGACGCAGTATTTT. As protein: CASSLGLAVTQYF.

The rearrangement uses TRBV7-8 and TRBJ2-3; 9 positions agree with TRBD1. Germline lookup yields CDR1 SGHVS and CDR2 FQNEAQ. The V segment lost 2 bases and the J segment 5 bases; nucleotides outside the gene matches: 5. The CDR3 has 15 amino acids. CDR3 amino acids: CASSLWTGAKDTQYF. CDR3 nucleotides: TGTGCCAGCAGCTTATGGACAGGGGCTAAAGATACGCAGTATTTT.

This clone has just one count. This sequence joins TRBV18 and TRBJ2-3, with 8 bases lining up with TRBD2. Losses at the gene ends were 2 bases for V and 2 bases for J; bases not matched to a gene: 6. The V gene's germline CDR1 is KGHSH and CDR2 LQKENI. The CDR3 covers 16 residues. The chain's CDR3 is CASSPRPAGATDTQYF. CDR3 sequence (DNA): TGTGCCAGCTCACCAAGGCCAGCGGGGGCCACAGATACGCAGTATTTT.

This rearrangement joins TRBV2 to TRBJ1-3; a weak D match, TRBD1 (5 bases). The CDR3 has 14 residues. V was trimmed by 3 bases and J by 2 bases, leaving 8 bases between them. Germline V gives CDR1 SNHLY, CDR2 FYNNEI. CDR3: CASSEARAGNTIYF. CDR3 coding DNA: TGTGCCAGCAGTGAGGCCAGGGCTGGAAACACCATATATTTT.

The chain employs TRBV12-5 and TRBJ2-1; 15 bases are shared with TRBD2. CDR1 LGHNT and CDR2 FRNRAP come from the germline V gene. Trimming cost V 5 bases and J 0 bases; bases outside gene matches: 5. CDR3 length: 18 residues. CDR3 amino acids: CASGTGLAGGISYNEQFF. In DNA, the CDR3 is TGTGCTAGTGGTACGGGACTAGCGGGGGGTATCTCCTACAATGAGCAGTTCTTC.

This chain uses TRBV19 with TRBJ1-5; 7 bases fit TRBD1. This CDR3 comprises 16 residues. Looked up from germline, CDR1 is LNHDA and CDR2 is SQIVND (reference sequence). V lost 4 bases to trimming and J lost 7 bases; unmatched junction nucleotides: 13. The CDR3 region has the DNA TGTGCCAGTAGTACCAGACAGGGATGGGGGAAACAGCCCCAGCATTTT. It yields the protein CASSTRQGWGKQPQHF.

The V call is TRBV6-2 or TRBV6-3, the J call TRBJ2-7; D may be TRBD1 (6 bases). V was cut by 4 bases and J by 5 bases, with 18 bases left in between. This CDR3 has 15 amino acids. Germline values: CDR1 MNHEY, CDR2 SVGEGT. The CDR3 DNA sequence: TGTGCCAGCAGTTTCACATCCAGGGGTTCCCACGAGCAGTACTTC. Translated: CASSFTSRGSHEQYF.

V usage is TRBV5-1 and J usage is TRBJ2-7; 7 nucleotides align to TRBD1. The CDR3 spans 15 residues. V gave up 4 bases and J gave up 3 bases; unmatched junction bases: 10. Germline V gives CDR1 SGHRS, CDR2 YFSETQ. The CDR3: CASSVTGDPFYEQYF. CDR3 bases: TGCGCCAGCAGCGTTACAGGGGACCCATTCTACGAGCAGTACTTC. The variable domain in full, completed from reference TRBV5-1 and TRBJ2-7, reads KAGVTQTPRYLIKTRGQQVTLSCSPISGHRSVSWYQQTPGQGLQFLFEYFSETQRNKGNFPGRFSGRQFSNSRSEMNVSTLELGDSALYLCASSVTGDPFYEQYFGPGTRLTVT.

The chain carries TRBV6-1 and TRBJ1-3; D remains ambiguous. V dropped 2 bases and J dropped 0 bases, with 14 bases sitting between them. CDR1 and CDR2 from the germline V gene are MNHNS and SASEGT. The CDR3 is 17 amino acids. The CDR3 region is CASSEPSQSYSGNTIYF. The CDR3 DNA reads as TGTGCCAGCAGTGAACCTTCCCAGTCGTACTCTGGAAACACCATATATTTT.

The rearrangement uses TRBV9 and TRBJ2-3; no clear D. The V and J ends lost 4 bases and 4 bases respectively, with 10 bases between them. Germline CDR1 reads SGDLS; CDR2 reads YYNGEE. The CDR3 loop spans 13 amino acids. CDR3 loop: CASSPQVADTQYF. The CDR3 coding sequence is TGTGCCAGCAGCCCCCAGGTCGCAGATACGCAGTATTTT.

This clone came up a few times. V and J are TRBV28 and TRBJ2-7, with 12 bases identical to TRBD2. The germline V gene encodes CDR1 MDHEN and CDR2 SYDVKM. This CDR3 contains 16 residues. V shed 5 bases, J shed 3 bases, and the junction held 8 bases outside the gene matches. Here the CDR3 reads CASSPISSGGGYEQYF. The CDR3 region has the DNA TGTGCCAGCAGTCCTATATCTAGCGGGGGGGGCTACGAGCAGTACTTC.

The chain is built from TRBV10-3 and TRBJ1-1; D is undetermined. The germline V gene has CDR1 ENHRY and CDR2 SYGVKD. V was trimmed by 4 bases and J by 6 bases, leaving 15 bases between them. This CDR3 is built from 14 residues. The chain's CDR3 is CAISGRYVEAEAFF. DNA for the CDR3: TGTGCCATCAGTGGGAGGTACGTGGAGGCTGAAGCTTTCTTT.

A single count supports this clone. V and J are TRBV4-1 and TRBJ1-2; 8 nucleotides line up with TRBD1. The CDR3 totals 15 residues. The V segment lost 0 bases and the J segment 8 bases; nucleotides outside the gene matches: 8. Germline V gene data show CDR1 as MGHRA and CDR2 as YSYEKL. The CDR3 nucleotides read TGCGCCAGCAGCCAAGAAGTGAGCAGGGGGCAAGGCTACACCTTC. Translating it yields CASSQEVSRGQGYTF.

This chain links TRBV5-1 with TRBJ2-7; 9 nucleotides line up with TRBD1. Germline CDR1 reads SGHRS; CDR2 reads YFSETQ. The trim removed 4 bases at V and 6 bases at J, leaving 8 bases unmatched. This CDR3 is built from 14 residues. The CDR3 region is CASSPGQGSFEQYF. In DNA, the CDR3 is TGCGCCAGCAGCCCAGGACAGGGGAGTTTCGAGCAGTACTTC.

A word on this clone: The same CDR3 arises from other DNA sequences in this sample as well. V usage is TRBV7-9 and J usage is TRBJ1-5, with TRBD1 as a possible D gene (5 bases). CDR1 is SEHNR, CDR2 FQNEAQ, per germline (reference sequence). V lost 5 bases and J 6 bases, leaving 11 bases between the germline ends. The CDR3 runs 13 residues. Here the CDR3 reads CASSPPGGQPQHF. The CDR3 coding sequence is TGTGCCAGCAGCCCTCCCGGGGGTCAGCCCCAGCATTTT.

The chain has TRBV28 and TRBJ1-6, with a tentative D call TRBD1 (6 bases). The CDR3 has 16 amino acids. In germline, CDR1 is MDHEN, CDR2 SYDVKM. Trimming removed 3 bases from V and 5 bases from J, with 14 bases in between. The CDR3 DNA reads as TGTGCCAGCAGTTTCCCGGACAGCAACAATAATTCACCCCTCCACTTT. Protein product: CASSFPDSNNNSPLHF.

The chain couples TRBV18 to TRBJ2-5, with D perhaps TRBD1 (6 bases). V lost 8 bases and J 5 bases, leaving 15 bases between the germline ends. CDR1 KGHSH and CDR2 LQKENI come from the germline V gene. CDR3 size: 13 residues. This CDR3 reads CASTGTQGETQYF. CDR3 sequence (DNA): TGTGCCAGCACCGGCACGCAGGGGGAGACCCAGTACTTC.

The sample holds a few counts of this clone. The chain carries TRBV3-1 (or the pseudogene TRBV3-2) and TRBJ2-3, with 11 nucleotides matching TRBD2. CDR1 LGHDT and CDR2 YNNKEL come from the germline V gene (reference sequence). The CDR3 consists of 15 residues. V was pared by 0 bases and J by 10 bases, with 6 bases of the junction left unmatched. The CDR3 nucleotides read TGTGCCAGCAGCCAAGAAATCCTAGCGGGGGGCGCGCAGTATTTT. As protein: CASSQEILAGGAQYF.

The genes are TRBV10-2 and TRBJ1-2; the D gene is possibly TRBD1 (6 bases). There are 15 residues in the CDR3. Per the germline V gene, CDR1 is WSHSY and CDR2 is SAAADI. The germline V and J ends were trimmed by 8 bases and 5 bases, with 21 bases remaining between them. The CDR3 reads CASSPGHPYRYGYTF. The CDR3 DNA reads TGCGCCAGCTCACCGGGACACCCCTACCGATATGGCTACACCTTC.